The 11 T cell receptor beta chains presented below share a single source sample, sequenced in a study of shared clonotypes between healthy human individuals. Data came from immunoSEQ multiplex PCR; TCRdb stores just in-frame clones and leaves some out. Among 1.6 million or so clones listed, around 98.5% were seen once. The sample taken for sequencing was naive CD4+ T cells sorted from blood. The subset is: CD45RA+ positively selected. Receptor source: a man aged 25 to 45 in good health.

The chain joins TRBV5-1 to TRBJ2-1; TRBD2 agrees at 13 bases. Germline assignment: CDR1 SGHRS and CDR2 YFSETQ. The trim removed 2 bases at V and 4 bases at J, leaving 3 bases unmatched. The CDR3 has 16 residues. CDR3 in amino acids: CASSFPGLAGYNEQFF. CDR3 bases: TGCGCCAGCAGCTTTCCGGGACTAGCGGGGTACAATGAGCAGTTCTTC.

This rearrangement joins TRBV30 to TRBJ2-7, with no clear D. The germline V gene encodes CDR1 GTSNPN and CDR2 SVGIG (reference sequence). The ends were cut back, 1 base at V and 4 bases at J, with 11 bases in the middle. The CDR3 runs to 13 residues. CDR3 protein: CAWSDLVGYEQYF. The DNA of the CDR3 is TGTGCCTGGAGTGACTTAGTAGGGTACGAGCAGTACTTC.

This chain joins TRBV27 and TRBJ1-1, with a tentative D call TRBD1 (6 bases). The CDR3 length is 14 residues. CDR1 and CDR2 (germline): MNHEY, SMNVEV (reference sequence). The V end was cut by 3 bases, the J end by 8 bases, with 16 bases between. The CDR3 region is CASSFRVRGAEAFF. The DNA for the CDR3 is TGTGCCAGCAGTTTTCGGGTACGGGGGGCCGAAGCTTTCTTT.

This clone was recorded only once. The V and J genes are TRBV28 and TRBJ2-2; no reliable D call. Between the trimmed V and J ends, which lost 1 base and 4 bases, there was a span of 7 bases. CDR3 length equals 14 residues. In germline, CDR1 is MDHEN, CDR2 SYDVKM. The CDR3: CASSLLSPTGELFF. Written as DNA, the CDR3 is TGTGCCAGCAGTTTATTGAGCCCCACCGGGGAGCTGTTTTTT.

The chain recombines TRBV5-1 with TRBJ2-1, with 10 bases identical to TRBD2. Germline CDR1 and CDR2: SGHRS and YFSETQ. The CDR3 is 16 amino acids. The junction had 5 bases not matched to a gene; V was cut back by 3 bases and J by 2 bases. The CDR3 loop reads CASSSGLAVTYNEQFF. CDR3 in DNA: TGCGCCAGCAGCTCCGGACTAGCGGTAACCTACAATGAGCAGTTCTTC.

The rearrangement uses TRBV9 and TRBJ2-7; the D gene is possibly TRBD1 (5 bases). The CDR3 is 13 amino acids. In germline, CDR1 is SGDLS, CDR2 YYNGEE. Trimming took 0 bases from V and 5 from J, leaving 9 bases between them. The CDR3 loop is CASSVAGSHEQYF. The CDR3 region has the DNA TGTGCCAGCAGCGTAGCAGGGTCCCACGAGCAGTACTTC. The variable domain in full, completed from reference TRBV9 and TRBJ2-7, reads DSGVTQTPKHLITATGQRVTLRCSPRSGDLSVYWYQQSLDQGLQFLIQYYNGEERAKGNILERFSAQQFPDLHSELNLSSLELGDSALYFCASSVAGSHEQYFGPGTRLTVT.

This chain links TRBV7-9 with TRBJ2-7; possible D gene TRBD2, 6 bases. The CDR3 spans 14 residues. Trimming left V 5 bases short and J 3 bases short, with 14 bases between. Per germline, CDR1 SEHNR and CDR2 FQNEAQ (reference sequence). The CDR3 region has the DNA TGTGCCAGCAGCACAACCGGGACTTACTACGAGCAGTACTTC. Its protein is CASSTTGTYYEQYF.

This clone was seen just once. V and J are TRBV2 and TRBJ2-7, with D possibly TRBD2 on 7 matching bases. CDR3 length: 16 residues. The V gene's germline CDR1 is SNHLY and CDR2 FYNNEI. V lost 4 bases, J lost 6 bases, and 22 bases lay in between. Written as DNA, the CDR3 is TGTGCCAGCAGTGGAGGCGGCAGGACTAGGGGGTCCGAGCAGTACTTC. Translating gives CASSGGGRTRGSEQYF.

The chain couples TRBV15 to TRBJ1-4; D gene unclear. CDR1 LNHNV and CDR2 YYDKDF come from the germline V gene (reference sequence). Trimming shortened V by 5 bases and J by 8 bases, and 9 bases separated the two germline ends. CDR3 length equals 12 residues. CDR3 DNA sequence: TGTGCCACCAGCCCACCTCAGGAAAAACTGTTTTTT. Protein product: CATSPPQEKLFF.

This clone has a single count. The same CDR3 arises from other DNA sequences in this sample as well. CDR3 region: CASSMVGQPQHF. The CDR3 DNA is TGTGCCAGTAGTATGGTCGGTCAGCCCCAGCATTTT. This chain connects TRBV19 to TRBJ1-5, with D uncertain. The germline gives CDR1 LNHDA, CDR2 SQIVND (reference sequence). Trimming took 3 bases from V and 6 from J, leaving 6 bases between them. The CDR3 sequence is 12 residues long. Variable domain in full (rest from reference TRBV19 and TRBJ1-5): DGGITQSPKYLFRKEGQNVTLSCEQNLNHDAMYWYRQDPGQGLRLIYYSQIVNDFQKGDIAEGYSVSREKKESFPLTVTSAQKNPTAFYLCASSMVGQPQHFGDGTRLSIL.

V is TRBV7-9 and J is TRBJ1-2, with TRBD1 matching over 9 bases. J was trimmed by 8 bases and V by 1 base; bases with no gene match: 5. This CDR3 contains 14 residues. The germline gives CDR1 SEHNR, CDR2 FQNEAQ (reference sequence). CDR3 nucleotide sequence: TGTGCCAGCAGCTTAGTACGGACAGGGGAAGGCTACACCTTC. Its translation is CASSLVRTGEGYTF. Full variable domain (missing parts from reference TRBV7-9 and TRBJ1-2): DTGVSQNPRHKITKRGQNVTFRCDPISEHNRLYWYRQTLGQGPEFLTYFQNEAQLEKSRLLSDRFSAERPKGSFSTLEIQRTEQGDSAMYLCASSLVRTGEGYTFGSGTRLTVV.